The 12 T cell receptor beta chains below come from one sample, sequenced in a study of Ad26.COV2.S vaccination and SARS-CoV-2 variants. Treatment specified: 15 to 20 received Ad26.COV2.S at low or high dose, single or two shots; five or six received placebo; per-sample allocation not given. Material that was analyzed had been drawn on day 63 after the first vaccine or placebo injection. TCRdb's table, derived via immunoSEQ multiplex PCR, lists solely in-frame clones and lacks some. The data contain around 250,000 clones, 70% to 90% of them seen just once; the ten biggest clones take up around 3.5%. Source: peripheral blood, taken in a trial of Ad26.COV2.S vaccine versus placebo. These receptors were obtained from a person aged 18-60 years who received the Ad26.COV2.S COVID-19 vaccine or a placebo.

The table lists this clone with a count of one. V gene TRBV4-1 combines with J gene TRBJ2-1, with 13 bases that match TRBD2. J was trimmed by 9 bases and V by 0 bases; bases with no gene match: 5. CDR1 and CDR2 from the germline V gene are MGHRA and YSYEKL. The CDR3 extends over 16 amino acids. CDR3 coding DNA: TGCGCCAGCAGCCAAGATGGGACTAGCGGGATTTTTGAGCAGTTCTTC. Amino acid sequence: CASSQDGTSGIFEQFF.

This chain joins TRBV19 and TRBJ1-3, with D perhaps TRBD1 (6 bases). From germline, CDR1 is LNHDA and CDR2 SQIVND (reference sequence). Trimming removed 5 bases at V and 3 bases at J, with 8 bases between. The CDR3 runs 13 residues. The CDR3 reads CASSPRGGNTIYF. Written as DNA, the CDR3 is TGTGCCAGTAGTCCCAGGGGTGGAAACACCATATATTTT. Combining the CDR3 with reference TRBV19 and TRBJ1-3 gives the whole variable domain DGGITQSPKYLFRKEGQNVTLSCEQNLNHDAMYWYRQDPGQGLRLIYYSQIVNDFQKGDIAEGYSVSREKKESFPLTVTSAQKNPTAFYLCASSPRGGNTIYFGEGSWLTVV.

J is TRBJ2-7 and V is TRBV5-6; 8 bases agree with TRBD1. V gave up 0 bases and J gave up 5 bases; unmatched junction bases: 10. The CDR3 extends over 16 amino acids. The germline gives CDR1 SGHDT, CDR2 YYEEEE. The CDR3 nucleotides read TGTGCCAGCAGCTTGGGTGGTGGACAGGGCTCGGACGAGCAGTACTTC. Protein: CASSLGGGQGSDEQYF.

This chain joins TRBV6-5 and TRBJ1-5, with no clear D. The length of the CDR3 is 13 residues. Germline CDR1 is MNHEY and CDR2 is SVGAGI. Between the trimmed V and J ends, which lost 4 bases and 4 bases, there was a span of 8 bases. The CDR3 here is CASSSHWNQPQHF. Written as DNA, the CDR3 is TGTGCCAGCAGTTCTCATTGGAATCAGCCCCAGCATTTT.

The chain combines TRBV4-1 with TRBJ1-5; D gene ambiguous. Germline CDR1 is MGHRA and CDR2 is YSYEKL. This CDR3 has 12 amino acids. Trimming stripped 1 base from V and 6 bases from J, with 4 bases between. The CDR3 region is CASSQGGQPQHF. The CDR3 DNA is TGCGCCAGCAGCCAAGGGGGTCAGCCCCAGCATTTT.

This clone was seen once. Written as DNA, the CDR3 is TGCGCCAGCAGTCAAACCCGACCCAGGCCCCGGTACAACTTAAACATTCAGTACTTC. Protein sequence: CASSQTRPRPRYNLNIQYF. The V call is TRBV23-1, the J call TRBJ2-4; D not resolved. TRBV23-1 is sorted into the ORF group, with uncertain function. This CDR3 region has 19 residues. Deletions cut 2 bases from V and 6 bases from J, with 26 bases between.

The chain links TRBV29-1 to TRBJ2-2; 7 nucleotides match TRBD2. Germline V gene sequence: CDR1 SQVTM, CDR2 ANQGSEA. This CDR3 comprises 15 residues. The V and J ends lost 2 bases and 6 bases, in that order; junction bases with no gene match: 9. CDR3 amino acids: CSVETTSGGAGELFF. The DNA of the CDR3 is TGCAGCGTTGAAACTACCTCGGGAGGCGCCGGGGAGCTGTTTTTT.

CDR3: CASSRDSLYEQYF. CDR3 DNA: TGCGCCAGCAGTCGGGACAGCTTATACGAGCAGTACTTC. The V and J genes are TRBV10-2 and TRBJ2-7; 7 positions agree with TRBD1. V lost 5 bases to trimming and J lost 4 bases; unmatched junction nucleotides: 5. The CDR3 runs to 13 residues. Per germline, CDR1 WSHSY and CDR2 SAAADI.

The V and J genes are TRBV5-1 and TRBJ1-6; 9 nucleotides match TRBD1. With 4 bases clipped from V and 6 bases from J, the junction kept 23 bases outside the gene matches. This CDR3 spans 21 amino acids. Per the germline V gene, CDR1 is SGHRS and CDR2 is YFSETQ. The CDR3 bases are TGCGCCAGCAGCGCGGAAGGGACAGGGTTGTTCTCTTCTTCCCGTAATTCACCCCTCCACTTT. This gives the protein CASSAEGTGLFSSSRNSPLHF.

CDR3: CASSQDLTPVDTQYF. The CDR3 DNA follows: TGTGCCAGCAGCCAAGATTTAACCCCGGTGGATACGCAGTATTTT. J is TRBJ2-3 and V is TRBV4-2; no definite D call. The CDR3 loop spans 15 amino acids. Trimming shortened V by 0 bases and J by 6 bases, and 13 bases separated the two germline ends. Germline V gene data show CDR1 as LGHNA and CDR2 as YNFKEQ.

The chain recombines TRBV6-5 with TRBJ1-6; 7 bases are shared with TRBD1. Germline values: CDR1 MNHEY, CDR2 SVGAGI. The CDR3 totals 15 residues. V trimming: 2 bases; J trimming: 8 bases; junction bases outside the gene matches: 6. CDR3 region: CASSYQGVKDSPLHF. The CDR3 DNA follows: TGTGCCAGCAGTTACCAGGGGGTCAAGGATTCACCCCTCCACTTT.

This clone has just one count. The genes are TRBV6-5 and TRBJ2-5; 7 bases are a match to TRBD1. The CDR3 is made up of 14 amino acids. V shed 0 bases and J 7 bases; nucleotides not matched to a gene: 5. Germline V gene lookup returns CDR1 MNHEY and CDR2 SVGAGI. CDR3 nucleotides: TGTGCCAGCAGTTACTCGGGACAGAGCCGGACCCAGTACTTC. Its protein is CASSYSGQSRTQYF.